This T cell receptor (beta chain) was sequenced in a study of tumor and adjacent non-tumor tissue in lung cancer. CDR3 size: 15 residues. CDR1 is SGHNT and CDR2 is YENEEA in the germline V gene. V was cut by 6 bases and J by 7 bases, with 21 bases left in between. This clonotype was recorded a few times. A much larger clone is a single base away; this may be a read error. A modified ARM-PCR protocol with three rounds of nested PCR amplified TCRbeta. One entry per CDR3 protein, called by TCRdb with MiXCR from the multiplex PCR reads. The table includes under 250,000 distinct CDR3 sequences, less than 80% detected once. The template was RNA from unsorted bulk tissue.

The clonotype comes from a man aged 55 to 70 with non-small cell lung cancer. The sequenced sample consisted of lung tumor tissue. The chain combines TRBV11-3 with TRBJ1-2; perhaps TRBD1 as D (6 bases). CDR3 coding DNA: TGTGCCAGCAGGTCCAACAGCCCCAGGGGTACTGGCTACACCTTC. This encodes CASRSNSPRGTGYTF.